The 20 T cell receptor beta chains presented below share a single source sample, sequenced in a study of T-cell memory formation after mild COVID-19. TCRdb processed the 5' RACE reads anew with MiXCR; each CDR3 protein has one entry. The sample has some 130,000 distinct CDR3 sequences, approximately 17% seen once. Sequenced sample: PBMCs or a T cell subset sorted from them (not recorded which). The receptors derive from a man between 18 and 35 years old who had mild COVID-19 (a few samples of this study predate the infection). Cell type and time point are not known.

This chain links TRBV10-3 with TRBJ1-6; D may be TRBD1 (5 bases). This CDR3 is built from 14 residues. Trimming shortened V by 3 bases and J by 8 bases, and 11 bases separated the two germline ends. In germline, CDR1 is ENHRY, CDR2 SYGVKD. CDR3 region: CAISEGSRDSPLHF. CDR3 coding DNA: TGTGCCATCAGTGAAGGCAGCAGGGATTCACCCCTCCACTTT.

This clonotype was recorded a few times. The chain links TRBV11-2 to TRBJ1-5, with a possible D match to TRBD1 (5 bases). The ends were cut back, 3 bases at V and 6 bases at J, with 9 bases in the middle. CDR3 length: 13 residues. CDR1 and CDR2 (germline): SGHAT, FQNNGV. DNA for the CDR3: TGTGCCAGCAGCTTGGGACTAAGTCAGCCCCAGCATTTT. Protein: CASSLGLSQPQHF.

Turning to this clonotype: At one boundary the junction diverges from the germline segment, which might be a read error. The chain is built from TRBV20-1 and TRBJ1-5, with 10 bases identical to TRBD1. Germline-derived CDR1 and CDR2 are DFQATT and SNEGSKA (reference sequence). This CDR3 spans 14 amino acids. The CDR3 reads CSARDRGGNQHQHF. CDR3 nucleotide sequence: TGCAGTGCCCGGGACAGGGGAGGCAATCAGCACCAGCATTTT.

This clonotype was detected only a few times. The chain recombines TRBV4-3 with TRBJ2-7; 9 bases match TRBD1. The CDR3 is 16 residues long. The V gene end was trimmed by 1 base and the J gene end by 0 bases; junction bases not matched to a gene: 4. Germline CDR1 is LGHNA and CDR2 is YSLEER. The DNA for the CDR3 is TGCGCCAGCAGCCAAGCCCCGGGACAGGGCTCCTACGAGCAGTACTTC. Its protein product is CASSQAPGQGSYEQYF.

In its sample, this clonotype was seen many times. This CDR3 reads CSARPPLLAKRVHEQFF. CDR3 in DNA: TGCAGTGCTAGACCCCCCCTACTAGCGAAGAGGGTCCATGAGCAGTTCTTC. The chain recombines TRBV20-1 with TRBJ2-1; 7 positions agree with TRBD2. Germline V gene data show CDR1 as DFQATT and CDR2 as SNEGSKA (reference sequence). V lost 2 bases to trimming and J lost 8 bases; unmatched junction nucleotides: 18. The CDR3 runs 17 residues.

This clonotype was seen repeatedly, ten times or more. The V and J genes are TRBV7-2 and TRBJ2-7; D is perhaps TRBD1 (6 bases). Germline values: CDR1 SGHTA, CDR2 FQGNSA. This CDR3 has 14 amino acids. The ends were cut back, 5 bases at V and 2 bases at J, with 13 bases in the middle. CDR3 sequence reads: CASSPTQGPYEQYF. The DNA of the CDR3 is TGTGCCAGCAGCCCTACCCAGGGGCCCTACGAGCAGTACTTC.

This clonotype was seen a handful of times. This chain uses TRBV29-1 with TRBJ1-2, with D unclear. Germline-derived CDR1 and CDR2 are SQVTM and ANQGSEA. V gave up 7 bases and J gave up 4 bases, with 13 bases separating them. This CDR3 region has 12 residues. CDR3 in DNA: TGCAGCGCTTCTGAGGGCGGCTATGGCTACACCTTC. Its translation: CSASEGGYGYTF. Variable domain in full (rest from reference TRBV29-1 and TRBJ1-2): SAVISQKPSRDICQRGTSLTIQCQVDSQVTMMFWYRQQPGQSLTLIATANQGSEATYESGFVIDKFPISRPNLTFSTLTVSNMSPEDSSIYLCSASEGGYGYTFGSGTRLTVV.

This clonotype was counted at least ten times. The gene calls are TRBV5-1 and TRBJ2-7, with D unclear. The CDR3 consists of 15 residues. Trimming removed 4 bases from V and 4 bases from J, with 18 bases in between. Per the germline V gene, CDR1 is SGHRS and CDR2 is YFSETQ. The CDR3 here is CASSPTGSPLYEQYV. The CDR3, as DNA: TGCGCCAGCAGCCCCACCGGGTCCCCTCTGTACGAGCAGTACGTC.

Ten or more counts support this clonotype. The CDR3 DNA follows: TGTGCCAGCAGCTTAACTAGCGGCCAAGAGACCCAGTACTTC. It encodes CASSLTSGQETQYF. The V call is TRBV7-2, the J call TRBJ2-5; 8 bases are shared with TRBD2. The CDR3 spans 14 residues. V shed 2 bases, J shed 1 base, and the junction held 0 bases outside the gene matches. Germline CDR1 is SGHTA and CDR2 is FQGNSA. The full variable domain, its missing parts supplied by reference TRBV7-2 and TRBJ2-5, is GAGVSQSPSNKVTEKGKDVELRCDPISGHTALYWYRQSLGQGLEFLIYFQGNSAPDKSGLPSDRFSAERTGGSVSTLTIQRTQQEDSAVYLCASSLTSGQETQYFGPGTRLLVL.

The CDR3 here is CASSQVLAGGHEQFF. CDR3 coding DNA: TGCGCCAGCAGCCAAGTCTTAGCGGGGGGCCATGAGCAGTTCTTC. The V and J genes are TRBV4-3 and TRBJ2-1; 10 bases fit TRBD2. The CDR3 is 15 amino acids. Losses at the gene ends were 1 base for V and 8 bases for J; bases not matched to a gene: 5. CDR1 is LGHNA and CDR2 is YSLEER in the germline V gene.

This rearrangement joins TRBV4-1 to TRBJ2-2; no definite D call. Germline loops: CDR1 MGHRA, CDR2 YSYEKL. V was trimmed by 0 bases and J by 4 bases, leaving 6 bases between them. The CDR3 totals 14 residues. The CDR3 DNA sequence: TGCGCCAGCAGCCAAGACCCCGCCACCGGGGAGCTGTTTTTT. Protein product: CASSQDPATGELFF.

The chain links TRBV4-3 to TRBJ1-4; a possible D gene is TRBD1 (6 bases). Trimming shortened V by 6 bases and J by 5 bases, and 13 bases separated the two germline ends. The CDR3 contains 14 residues. Germline values: CDR1 LGHNA, CDR2 YSLEER. DNA for the CDR3: TGCGCCAGCAGTTCTAAGGACAGAAATGAAAAACTGTTTTTT. Residues: CASSSKDRNEKLFF.

J is TRBJ2-6 and V is TRBV7-6, with D perhaps matching TRBD2 (5 bases). The germline gives CDR1 SGHVS, CDR2 FNYEAQ. V was trimmed by 11 bases and J by 2 bases, leaving 10 bases between them. This CDR3 has 13 residues. CDR3 sequence: CACGRTGANVLTF. For the CDR3, the DNA is TGTGCCTGCGGGCGGACTGGGGCCAACGTCCTGACTTTC.

This clonotype was counted ten times or more. The chain has TRBV12-3 or TRBV12-4 and TRBJ1-6; D remains ambiguous. The ends were cut back, 7 bases at V and 7 bases at J, with 17 bases in the middle. The CDR3 runs 15 residues. The CDR3 reads CASTPFGESNSPLHF. The CDR3, as DNA: TGTGCCAGCACCCCATTCGGGGAGTCGAATTCACCCCTCCACTTT.

This clonotype was seen only a few times. The chain joins TRBV4-3 to TRBJ2-7; D uncertain. V was pared by 0 bases and J by 3 bases, with 15 bases between. Germline assignment: CDR1 LGHNA and CDR2 YSLEER. This CDR3 has 16 amino acids. Here the CDR3 reads CASSQETSTVFYEQYF. In DNA, the CDR3 is TGCGCCAGCAGCCAAGAGACCTCTACGGTTTTCTACGAGCAGTACTTC.

The genes are TRBV3-1 and TRBJ2-7; D assignment may be TRBD1 or TRBD2 (6 bases each). Trimming removed 8 bases from V and 3 bases from J, with 20 bases in between. Per germline, CDR1 LGHDT and CDR2 YNNKEL (reference sequence). The CDR3 covers 15 residues. DNA for the CDR3: TGTGCCAGCCACTCGACTGAGGGGGGCCACTACGAGCAGTACGTC. Translating gives CASHSTEGGHYEQYV.

This clonotype was counted only a few times. The V and J genes are TRBV7-2 and TRBJ2-3; possible D gene TRBD2, 7 bases. From germline, CDR1 is SGHTA and CDR2 FQGNSA. The CDR3 length is 13 residues. V was cut by 8 bases and J by 10 bases, with 19 bases left in between. The CDR3 bases are TGTGCCAGCTGGGGGGCGGGGGAATGGGCGCAGTATTTT. This translates into CASWGAGEWAQYF.

This chain links TRBV5-4 with TRBJ1-4; D uncertain. V lost 1 base and J lost 10, with 8 bases in between. Germline CDR1 reads SGHNT; CDR2 reads YYREEE (reference sequence). There are 12 residues in the CDR3. The CDR3 reads CASSLPGSKLFF. The DNA of the CDR3 is TGTGCCAGCAGCTTGCCCGGATCAAAACTGTTTTTT. Full variable domain (remainder filled in from reference TRBV5-4 and TRBJ1-4): ETGVTQSPTHLIKTRGQQVTLRCSSQSGHNTVSWYQQALGQGPQFIFQYYREEENGRGNFPPRFSGLQFPNYSSELNVNALELDDSALYLCASSLPGSKLFFGSGTQLSVL.

The chain carries TRBV5-6 and TRBJ1-1; 10 bases align to TRBD1. CDR3 length: 14 residues. J gave up 5 bases and V 6 bases, and 7 bases lay outside the gene matches. Germline CDR1 SGHDT, CDR2 YYEEEE. The DNA of the CDR3 is TGTGCCAGCATCCCCCGGGACAGGGGAACTGAAGCTTTCTTT. Encoded protein: CASIPRDRGTEAFF.

This clonotype has a count of ten or more. This chain links TRBV4-1 with TRBJ1-5, with 9 bases fitting TRBD1. CDR1 and CDR2 (germline): MGHRA, YSYEKL. V dropped 1 base and J dropped 7; count of bases not matched to a gene: 8. The CDR3 extends over 16 amino acids. The CDR3 here is CASSQGPTGGWQPQHF. The CDR3 DNA follows: TGCGCCAGCAGCCAAGGCCCCACAGGGGGCTGGCAGCCCCAGCATTTT.